This T cell receptor beta chain was observed in a study of cytomegalovirus exposure and HLA in healthy donors (dated by TCRdb to the late 2010s). About the study as a whole: In an earlier analysis of around 540 of the donors, about 270 Gb of sequence data and approximately 120 million unique TCR beta sequences from about 190 million T cells were reported. Roughly 300 gigabases of sequencing data and approximately 80 million unique TCR sequences were included in an early release covering about 700 HLA-typed donors. Among the roughly 390 genotyped donors, roughly 80% belonged to the genetic ancestry cluster associated with self-reported Caucasian donors. The study aimed to test whether signatures of past pathogen exposure could be identified by cataloging public T cell receptors. Using immunosequencing, the study profiled T cell repertoires from 500 to 800 subjects and related those repertoires to cytomegalovirus serostatus. In addition to the first cohort of 650 to 750 subjects, a separate validation cohort of around 110 different subjects was used. To predict cytomegalovirus infection status, the study combined high-throughput TCR immunosequencing, statistical association of individual TCRs with disease status, and machine learning. In a later analysis, previously published TCR beta repertoires from 666 donors were re-analyzed and high-resolution HLA genotyping was added so that TCR occurrence patterns could be studied. Rather than drawing on any new phenotypic data, the later analysis identified candidate immune exposures from TCR beta sequences and the way those sequences occurred across donors. To decide whether each TCR beta V gene segment behaved as functional or pseudogenic, an earlier analysis of fewer than 750 of the donors relied on high-throughput TCR beta sequencing. Donor age, sex, ethnicity and CMV serostatus were collected together with the repertoire data. A later genetic analysis used genome-wide SNP genotypes for 398 of the 666 donors, treating that subset as a discovery cohort. All discovery cohort repertoires had been generated on a single sequencing platform. HLA typing included class I and class II loci at four-digit resolution. The number of typed donors differed by locus: 629-630 for A, B, C, DRB1 and DQB1; about 520 for DQA1; 606 for DPA1; and 450 to 480 for DPB1. Roughly 5 DR-DQ haplotypes were treated as single units for association and clustering because of strong linkage in the cohort. Across approximately 400 genotyped donors of the cohort, an average of about 200,000 unique TCR beta nucleotide sequences per donor were sequenced, and approximately 17% of those sequences were non-productive. Broad study findings and their caveats: V-gene and J-gene trimming of TCR beta chains was associated with a missense DCLRE1C variant in a later genetic analysis, and the association was replicated in an independent cohort. A later analysis found that HLA-associated TCR beta chains were more clonally expanded and had lower generation probabilities than equally common non-associated chains. The classifier was reported to diagnose cytomegalovirus status with high specificity and sensitivity in both the original cohort and the validation cohort. Because HLA typing was missing for some donors at each locus, association tests included only the typed subset. Only TCR beta chains were sequenced in this cohort, and the absence of alpha or paired-chain data limited detectable features. In an earlier analysis of under 600 of the donors, most TCR beta V segments were observed in productive rearrangements about 87% or about 30% of the time, broadly matching IMGT annotations. While some public TCRs were present in many individuals, most TCR sequences turned up only very rarely across donors. Most CMV-associated TCR beta chains appeared to be HLA-restricted in a later analysis, and the HLA associations seemed to be driven largely by CMV exposure. It was suggested by the authors that the approach could potentially be generalized to other disease states and immunological phenotypes. Because counts were too low, roughly 18 rarely observed V segments, including chromosome 9 orphons, were left out of the earlier analysis of several hundred of the donors. Roughly uniform sequencing depth across donors was assumed in presence/absence analyses, although this assumption may not hold. In a later analysis, around 17,000 TCR beta sequences were associated with specific HLA alleles at a false discovery rate of 0.05. A later analysis found that TCR association rates varied across HLA loci, with DRB1 alleles showing the most associated TCRs and HLA-C alleles the fewest. A further reported finding was that TCR beta sequences accurately predicted the HLA-A and HLA-B alleles for most subjects in the first cohort. In the study, some 160 TCR beta chains were listed as associated with cytomegalovirus. When HLA alleles, especially DR and DQ, strongly co-occurred, attributing TCR associations to individual alleles was difficult. A cluster of highly shared sequence variants was judged likely to represent a technical artifact of the sequencing pipeline. According to a later genetic analysis, donors in an Asian-associated ancestry cluster had fewer N-insertions in productive TCRs than the approximately 670-donor mean. For the cohort, immune exposure information was limited to CMV serostatus. A few of the identified cytomegalovirus-associated TCR beta chains were confirmed in vitro to be specific for cytomegalovirus antigens. A later analysis reported that several top co-occurrence clusters appeared linked to parvovirus B19, influenza, CMV and Epstein-Barr virus. Correlated functional status among segregating V segments might be attributable to linkage disequilibrium, but an unknown experimental factor could not be ruled out.

The library was obtained by the immunoSEQ multiplex PCR assay. For the multiplex PCR, a mixture combining 60 forward primers for TCR Vbeta segments and 13 reverse primers for TCR Jbeta segments was used. The CDR3 region of rearranged TCR beta genes was amplified from genomic DNA with a multiplex PCR assay. On the Illumina HiSeq System, the amplified TCR beta libraries were sequenced as 87-base-pair reads. On the authors' methods: A later analysis counted about 80 million unique TCR beta chains across the 700 or so repertoires, and 10 million to 11 million of these chains were shared by at least two donors. Raw reads were error-corrected and collapsed into unique sequences with a nearest-neighbor algorithm that merged closely related sequences to remove PCR and sequencing errors. CDR3 sequences were aligned to IMGT reference sequences to assign V, D and J gene segments. For a sequence to be retained, a match of at least six nucleotides to both a V gene segment and a J gene segment was required. A rearrangement was called productive if the CDR3 had no stop codons and remained in frame with V and J, and every other rearrangement was called non-productive. Following IMGT convention, CDR3 was defined as the stretch from the second conserved V-encoded cysteine to the conserved J-encoded phenylalanine. The earlier analysis of about 610 of the donors excluded any sequence lacking an unambiguous match to a single V gene segment. In an earlier analysis of a few hundred of the donors, V segments were called functional above 56.7% productive rearrangements and were called segregating when the between-donor standard deviation exceeded 5%. A statistical classification framework was developed to diagnose cytomegalovirus status using the catalog of TCR beta chain sequences. A later analysis assigned V and J genes by comparing TCR nucleotide sequences with IMGT/GENE-DB human TR gene sequences. Using the TCRdist pipeline, a later analysis assigned CDR3 sequences along with most-parsimonious VDJ recombination scenarios. In a later analysis, every TCR beta chain was defined by the combination of its CDR3 amino acid sequence and its V-gene family, and reads without a unique V-gene family were dropped. As a way to deal with suspected cross-contamination and a sequencing artifact, a later analysis dropped roughly 620 nucleotide sequences that were highly shared and had low generation probability. In a later analysis, a clonal expansion index was calculated for each public chain from normalized within-repertoire ranks of inferred template counts. In a later analysis, generation probabilities were computed with a VDJ recombination model fitted to out-of-frame rearrangements, and the resulting probabilities were checked against IGoR. In a later analysis, hypergeometric tests were used to score TCR-TCR, TCR-HLA and TCR-CMV co-occurrence, with a repertoire-size bias correction applied to TCR pairs. In a later analysis, false discovery rates were estimated by permuting HLA or CMV assignments 20 times. In a later analysis, co-occurring TCRs were grouped using DBSCAN, and TCRdist sequence similarity was added for clustering within HLA-allele-positive subsets. For co-occurrence clustering, repertoires with fewer than 30,000 or more than 120,000 public chains were excluded, along with a handful of repertoires with anomalous nucleotide sharing. TCRdb mirrors the immuneACCESS table, restricted to in-frame sequences. Some clones are absent from its copies; in checked studies, under half trace to an unresolved V gene, and the reason for the others is unknown. The DNA was the basis for D and trimming; V, J and clone size are from that table. The sample table lists 130,000 to 150,000 clones, 74% of them with a count of one. Of the sample, 4.3% falls within the top ten clones.

Worth noting for this clone: This clone's antigen is unknown. No per-base quality is available; no much larger clone lies one base away.

The cohort consisted of hundreds of healthy bone marrow donors. Cohort members were all nominally healthy when sampled, although unrecorded immune exposures were likely present. The donor was CMV seropositive and was included in the group of around 300 seropositive cohort members. Each donor provided a peripheral blood sample, and peripheral blood mononuclear cells were used for TCR beta sequencing. Genomic DNA extraction from the blood cell samples was performed with the Qiagen DNeasy Blood Extraction Kit. The origin of this receptor is a man younger than 35 in good health and CMV-seropositive. Sequenced material: PBMCs.

The DNA is TGTGCCAGCAGTGAAAAGAGGAGCTCCTACAATGAGCAGTTCTTC. This gives the protein CASSEKRSSYNEQFF. This sequence uses TRBV6-1 and TRBJ2-1; the D gene is unclear. The V end loses 2 bases and the J end loses 0 bases, and a stretch of 8 bases separates them. CDR1 and CDR2 (MNHNS, SASEGT) derive from the germline V gene. Taken from cysteine to phenylalanine, the CDR3 has 15 residues. The entry retains the CDR3 DNA only, 45 bases that are in frame from base 1.